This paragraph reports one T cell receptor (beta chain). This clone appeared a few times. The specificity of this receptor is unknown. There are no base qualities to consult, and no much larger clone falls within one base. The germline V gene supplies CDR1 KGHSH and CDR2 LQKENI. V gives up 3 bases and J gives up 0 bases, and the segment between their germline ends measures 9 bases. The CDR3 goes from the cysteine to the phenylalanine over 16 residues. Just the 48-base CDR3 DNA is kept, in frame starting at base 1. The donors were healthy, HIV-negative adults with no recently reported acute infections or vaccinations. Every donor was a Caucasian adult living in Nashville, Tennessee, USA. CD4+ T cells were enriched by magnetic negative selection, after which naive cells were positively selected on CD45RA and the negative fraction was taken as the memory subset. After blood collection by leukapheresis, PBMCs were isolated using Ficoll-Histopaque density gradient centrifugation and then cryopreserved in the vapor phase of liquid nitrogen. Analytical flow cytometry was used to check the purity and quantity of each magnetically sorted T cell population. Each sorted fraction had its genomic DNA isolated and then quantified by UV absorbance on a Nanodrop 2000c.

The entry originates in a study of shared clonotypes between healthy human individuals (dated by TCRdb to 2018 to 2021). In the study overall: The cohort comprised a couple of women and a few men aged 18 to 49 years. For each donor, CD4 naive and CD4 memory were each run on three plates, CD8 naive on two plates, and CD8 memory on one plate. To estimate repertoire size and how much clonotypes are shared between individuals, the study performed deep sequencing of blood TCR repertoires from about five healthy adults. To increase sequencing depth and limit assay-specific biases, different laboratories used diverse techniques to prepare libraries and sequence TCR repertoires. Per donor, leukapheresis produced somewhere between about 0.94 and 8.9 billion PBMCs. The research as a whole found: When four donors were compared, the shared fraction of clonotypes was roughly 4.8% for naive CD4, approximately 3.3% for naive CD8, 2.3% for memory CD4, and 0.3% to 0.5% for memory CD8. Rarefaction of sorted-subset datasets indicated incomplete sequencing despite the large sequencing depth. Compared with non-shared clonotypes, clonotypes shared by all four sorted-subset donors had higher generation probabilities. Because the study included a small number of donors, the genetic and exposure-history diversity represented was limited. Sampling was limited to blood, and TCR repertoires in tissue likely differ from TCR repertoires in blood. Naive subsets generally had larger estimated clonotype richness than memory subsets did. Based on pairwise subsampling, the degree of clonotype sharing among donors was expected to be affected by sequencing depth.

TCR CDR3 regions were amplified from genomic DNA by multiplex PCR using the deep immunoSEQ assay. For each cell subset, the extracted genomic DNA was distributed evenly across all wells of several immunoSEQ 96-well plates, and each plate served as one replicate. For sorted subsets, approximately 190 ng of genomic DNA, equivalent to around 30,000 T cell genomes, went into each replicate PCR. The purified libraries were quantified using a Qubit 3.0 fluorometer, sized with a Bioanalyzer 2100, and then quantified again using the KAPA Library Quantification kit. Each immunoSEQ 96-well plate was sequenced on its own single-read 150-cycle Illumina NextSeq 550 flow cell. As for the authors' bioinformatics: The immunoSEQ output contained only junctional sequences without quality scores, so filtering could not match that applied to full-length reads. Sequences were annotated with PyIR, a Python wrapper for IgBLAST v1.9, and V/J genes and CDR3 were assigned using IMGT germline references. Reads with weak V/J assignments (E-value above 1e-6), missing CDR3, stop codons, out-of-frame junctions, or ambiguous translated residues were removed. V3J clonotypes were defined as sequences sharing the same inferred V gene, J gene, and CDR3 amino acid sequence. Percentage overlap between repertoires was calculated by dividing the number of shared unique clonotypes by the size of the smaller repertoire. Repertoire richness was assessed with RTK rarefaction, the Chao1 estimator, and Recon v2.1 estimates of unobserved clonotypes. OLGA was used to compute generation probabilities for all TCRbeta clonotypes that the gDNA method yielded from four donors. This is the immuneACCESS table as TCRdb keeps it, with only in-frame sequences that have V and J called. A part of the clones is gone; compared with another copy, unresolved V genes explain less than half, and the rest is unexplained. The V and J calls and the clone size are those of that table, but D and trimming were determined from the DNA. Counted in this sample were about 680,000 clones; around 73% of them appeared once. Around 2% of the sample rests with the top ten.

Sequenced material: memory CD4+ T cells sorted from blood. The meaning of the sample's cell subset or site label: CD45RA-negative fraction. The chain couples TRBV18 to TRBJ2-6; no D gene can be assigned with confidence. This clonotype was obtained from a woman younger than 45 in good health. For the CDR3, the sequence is CASSPLRASGANVLTF. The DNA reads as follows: TGTGCCAGCTCACCTTTACGGGCCTCTGGGGCCAACGTCCTGACTTTC.